Below are 6 T cell receptor beta chains sequenced from a single sample in a study of OX40 agonist ivuxolimab in advanced cancers. Sequencing used immunoSEQ multiplex PCR; TCRdb keeps in-frame clones, though not all of them. This sample has roughly 20,000 clones, with 65% to 85% found just once. Sequenced material: CD4+ or CD8+ T cells sorted from blood, taken in a trial of the OX40 agonist ivuxolimab. Receptor source: an adult with an advanced solid tumor such as melanoma, head and neck, liver or kidney cancer.

The chain employs TRBV2 and TRBJ2-7; 7 nucleotides match TRBD1. The CDR3 runs 13 residues. CDR1 is SNHLY and CDR2 is FYNNEI in the germline V gene. V lost 5 bases and J lost 7; bases outside the gene matches: 8. The CDR3 loop is CASSIQGPGEQYF. CDR3 bases: TGTGCCAGCAGTATACAGGGGCCGGGAGAGCAGTACTTC. Together with reference TRBV2 and TRBJ2-7, the CDR3 gives the full variable domain: EPEVTQTPSHQVTQMGQEVILRCVPISNHLYFYWYRQILGQKVEFLVSFYNNEISEKSEIFDDQFSVERPDGSNFTLKIRSTKLEDSAMYFCASSIQGPGEQYFGPGTRLTVT.

This chain connects TRBV7-3 to TRBJ2-7; 7 positions agree with TRBD1. The length of the CDR3 is 14 residues. Per the germline V gene, CDR1 is SGHTA and CDR2 is FQGTGA. Trimming cost V 5 bases and J 5 bases; bases outside gene matches: 9. In DNA, the CDR3 is TGTGCCAGCAGCGCCCCCGGGACAGCCCACGAGCAGTACTTC. This gives the protein CASSAPGTAHEQYF.

CDR3 in DNA: TGTGCCAGCAGATACTCGACTAGCGGGAACTACAATGAGCAGTTCTTC. It codes for CASRYSTSGNYNEQFF. This sequence joins TRBV28 and TRBJ2-1, with TRBD2 matching over 11 bases. This CDR3 is built from 16 residues. In germline, CDR1 is MDHEN, CDR2 SYDVKM. V lost 6 bases to trimming and J lost 3 bases; unmatched junction nucleotides: 7.

The V gene is TRBV5-1, the J gene TRBJ1-2; no reliable D call. With 4 bases removed from V and 0 bases from J, the gap between germline ends came to 16 bases. Germline V gene lookup returns CDR1 SGHRS and CDR2 YFSETQ. There are 16 residues in the CDR3. Written as DNA, the CDR3 is TGCGCCAGCAGCCTTCCCTTGGACGGGGCTAACTATGGCTACACCTTC. Protein: CASSLPLDGANYGYTF.

The chain recombines TRBV10-1 with TRBJ2-4; D might be TRBD1 or TRBD2, each matching 5 bases. The CDR3 runs 15 residues. The germline V and J ends were trimmed by 0 bases and 6 bases, with 12 bases remaining between them. The germline V gene has CDR1 WNHNN and CDR2 SYGVQD (reference sequence). CDR3 bases: TGCGCCAGCAGTGAGTCTCGGGGCGGAAGAAACATTCAGTACTTC. It translates to CASSESRGGRNIQYF.

This clone is a singleton in its sample. V and J are TRBV28 and TRBJ2-1; 7 bases fit TRBD2. CDR1 is MDHEN and CDR2 is SYDVKM in the germline V gene. The J segment lost 6 bases and the V segment lost 7 bases, leaving 15 bases of the junction unmatched. The CDR3 runs 16 residues. The CDR3: CASTLRAGGGGNEQFF. The CDR3 nucleotides read TGTGCCAGCACTCTTAGGGCCGGAGGCGGGGGCAATGAGCAGTTCTTC.